Listed below are T cell receptor beta chains from one sample, sequenced in a study of cytomegalovirus exposure and HLA in healthy donors. Assay used: immunoSEQ multiplex PCR; TCRdb lists only in-frame clones, some missing. The table lists 130,000 or so clones, with 1.5% to 1.8% in the top ten. What was sequenced was PBMCs. The receptors stem from a woman aged 35 to 49 in good health and CMV-seronegative. CDR3s include the opening cysteine and the closing phenylalanine or tryptophan. A D gene is named only where the DNA matches it firmly.

TRBV5-1	NA	15	TRBJ1-1	TGCGCCAGCAGCTTGGGAGGGATGGGGGGCACTGAAGCTTTCTTT	CASSLGGMGGTEAFF
TRBV21-1	NA	15	TRBJ1-2	TGTGCCAGCAGCAAGTATTCAGGCAACTTCTATGGCTACACCTTC	CASSKYSGNFYGYTF
TRBV15	NA	13	TRBJ1-1	TGTGCCACCAGGAACCCGGGGTACACTGAAGCTTTCTTT	CATRNPGYTEAFF
TRBV7-2	NA	16	TRBJ1-3	TGTGCCAGCAGCCCCTGGGCAGGGCGAGATGGAAACACCATATATTTT	CASSPWAGRDGNTIYF
TRBV29-1	NA	15	TRBJ2-1	TGCAGCGTTGAACCAGCAGGGGTCTCCTACAATGAGCAGTTCTTC	CSVEPAGVSYNEQFF
TRBV9	TRBD1	15	TRBJ1-6	TGTGCCAGCAGCTTTACCGGGACAGCCGACTCACCCCTCCACTTT	CASSFTGTADSPLHF
TRBV6-6	NA	14	TRBJ2-7	TGTGCCAGCACCCCGCGACAGGGAGGCTACGAGCAGTACTTC	CASTPRQGGYEQYF
TRBV7-2	TRBD1	14	TRBJ2-1	TGTGCCAGCAGCCCGGGACAGGGCTACAATGAGCAGTTCTTC	CASSPGQGYNEQFF
TRBV19	NA	12	TRBJ1-1	TGTGCCAGTAAAAGGGGGTGGGCTGAAGCTTTCTTT	CASKRGWAEAFF
TRBV27	NA	14	TRBJ1-6	TGTGCCAGCAGCGGGAGGGGACCTAATTCACCCCTCCACTTT	CASSGRGPNSPLHF
TRBV19	TRBD1	18	TRBJ2-6	TGTGCCAGTAGTATAGCGGGGCAGGGGGCGCAAGGGGCCAACGTCCTGACTTTC	CASSIAGQGAQGANVLTF
TRBV5-1	TRBD1	16	TRBJ1-4	TGCGCCAGCAGGTCTACTCCCGGGACAGCTAATGAAAAACTGTTTTTT	CASRSTPGTANEKLFF
TRBV29-1	NA	13	TRBJ1-5	TGCAGCGTTCGGGGGGCACTAAGTCAGCCCCAGCATTTT	CSVRGALSQPQHF
TRBV19	NA	15	TRBJ1-6	TGTGCCAGTAGTCAGAAAAGCTCCTATAATTCACCCCTCCACTTT	CASSQKSSYNSPLHF
TRBV7-2	NA	12	TRBJ1-1	TGTGCCAGCAGCCGTACAGGGAAGTCTGCTTTCTTT	CASSRTGKSAFF
TRBV5-1	TRBD2	15	TRBJ2-3	TGCGCCAGCAGCTTTAGAGCGGGGGTCCCAGATACGCAGTATTTT	CASSFRAGVPDTQYF
TRBV5-1	TRBD1	14	TRBJ1-2	TGCGCCAGCAGCTCGACAGGGGCGGCAGATGGCTACACCTTC	CASSSTGAADGYTF
TRBV19	TRBD1	18	TRBJ1-2	TGTGCCAGTAGTCCAGGACAGGGCTGGGGAAATTCTAACTATGGCTACACCTTC	CASSPGQGWGNSNYGYTF
TRBV2	TRBD1	16	TRBJ1-5	TGTGCCAGCAGGGGGACAGTGAGAGGCTCCAATCAGCCCCAGCATTTT	CASRGTVRGSNQPQHF
TRBV6-4	TRBD2	14	TRBJ2-1	TGTGCCAGCAGCAGACTAGCGGGGGGATCCGAGCAGTTCTTC	CASSRLAGGSEQFF
TRBV7-9	TRBD1	16	TRBJ1-3	TGTGCCAGCAGCCCGGACAGGGCTCTCTCTGGAAACACCATATATTTT	CASSPDRALSGNTIYF
TRBV27	NA	13	TRBJ1-4	TGTGCCAGCAGTTTGAGGTTCGATGAAAAACTGTTTTTT	CASSLRFDEKLFF
TRBV9	TRBD1	16	TRBJ2-3	TGTGCCAGCAGCGTAGCGGCAGGGGGCAACACAGATACGCAGTATTTT	CASSVAAGGNTDTQYF
TRBV9	TRBD2	15	TRBJ2-6	TGTGCCAGCAGCGGGGGGGGTGCTGGGGCCAACGTCCTGACTTTC	CASSGGGAGANVLTF
TRBV4-3	NA	16	TRBJ2-1	TGCGCCAGCAGCCAAGCACTAGGTTATAAAGGCAATGAGCAGTTCTTC	CASSQALGYKGNEQFF
TRBV6-5	NA	13	TRBJ1-3	TGTGCCAGCAGGCGAGAAAACCGAAACACCATATATTTT	CASRRENRNTIYF
TRBV18	TRBD1	13	TRBJ2-1	TGTGCCAGCTCACCAGACAGGGCCAATGAGCAGTTCTTC	CASSPDRANEQFF
TRBV6-4	TRBD2	14	TRBJ2-1	TGTGCCAGCAGTGCTAGCGGGGAGTACAATGAGCAGTTCTTC	CASSASGEYNEQFF
TRBV28	TRBD2	17	TRBJ2-7	TGTGCCAGCAGTTTAATTCCTAGCGGGGACCACTCCTACGAGCAGTACTTC	CASSLIPSGDHSYEQYF
TRBV10-3	TRBD1	16	TRBJ1-6	TGTGCCATCAGTGAGTCGGATGGGACAGGGGCTTCACCCCTCCACTTT	CAISESDGTGASPLHF
TRBV14	NA	14	TRBJ2-1	TGTGCCAGCAGCCCCAGGCTGATCCGTAATGAGCAGTTCTTC	CASSPRLIRNEQFF
TRBV27	NA	16	TRBJ2-7	TGTGCCAGCAGTCCCCGCTCCACGGGGGTTTTATACGAGCAGTACTTC	CASSPRSTGVLYEQYF
TRBV18	NA	13	TRBJ1-1	TGTGCCAGCTCACCAGGGGCAGCCACTGAAGCTTTCTTT	CASSPGAATEAFF
TRBV9	NA	13	TRBJ2-3	TGTGCCAGCAGCGGCCTAGGGGGAGATACGCAGTATTTT	CASSGLGGDTQYF
TRBV5-1	TRBD1	15	TRBJ2-7	TGCGCCAGCAGCTCGACAGGGGTAACCACCTACGAGCAGTACTTC	CASSSTGVTTYEQYF
TRBV6-6	NA	13	TRBJ1-1	TGTGCCAGCAGGTTACAGGGGAACACTGAAGCTTTCTTT	CASRLQGNTEAFF
TRBV29-1	TRBD2	16	TRBJ2-3	TGCAGCGTTGGGGCTAGCGGGGGTTCTAGCACAGATACGCAGTATTTT	CSVGASGGSSTDTQYF
TRBV7-9	NA	14	TRBJ1-4	TGTGCCAGCAGCCTCAGGGAAATAGATGAAAAACTGTTTTTT	CASSLREIDEKLFF
TRBV7-3	TRBD1	17	TRBJ2-1	TGTGCCAGCAGCTTTTTGTCTGCCGGGACAGGTCCCAATGAGCAGTTCTTC	CASSFLSAGTGPNEQFF
TRBV6-5	NA	15	TRBJ1-2	TGTGCCAGCAGTTACTCGTCTCGAGGGTCCAGTGGCTACACCTTC	CASSYSSRGSSGYTF
TRBV6-1	NA	13	TRBJ1-3	TGTGCCAGCAGTTTCACTCCTGGAAACACCATATATTTT	CASSFTPGNTIYF
TRBV5-5	NA	13	TRBJ2-2	TGTGCCAGCAGCTTGGAGCCCCCCTGGGAGCTGTTTTTT	CASSLEPPWELFF
TRBV5-1	NA	15	TRBJ2-4	TGCGCCAGCAGCTTGGAGGCTAGTTTCCAAAACATTCAGTACTTC	CASSLEASFQNIQYF
TRBV9	NA	16	TRBJ2-2	TGTGCCAGCAGCGTAGCTAACAGGGCGAGCACCGGGGAGCTGTTTTTT	CASSVANRASTGELFF
TRBV7-3	TRBD1	14	TRBJ2-3	TGTGCCAGCAGCCTTTGGACAGGGGCAGATACGCAGTATTTT	CASSLWTGADTQYF
TRBV9	NA	17	TRBJ1-6	TGTGCCAGCAGCCCCCAAGTCAGGGATCTCGGCGGTTCACCCCTCCACTTT	CASSPQVRDLGGSPLHF
TRBV28	NA	13	TRBJ1-2	TGTGCCAGCAGCGCCGGTACGAAGTATGGCTACACCTTC	CASSAGTKYGYTF
TRBV18	NA	13	TRBJ2-5	TGTGCCAGCTCACCCCCGGGGGAAGAGACCCAGTACTTC	CASSPPGEETQYF
TRBV11-2	NA	15	TRBJ1-1	TGTGCCAGCAGCTCTTTCAGGGGCTCCAACACTGAAGCTTTCTTT	CASSSFRGSNTEAFF
TRBV5-6	TRBD2	17	TRBJ2-2	TGTGCCAGCAGCTTGACGACTAGCGGGGGGGCAACCGGGGAGCTGTTTTTT	CASSLTTSGGATGELFF
TRBV7-9	NA	13	TRBJ2-7	TGTGCCAGCAGCTCCCCTTCTCGTCTGGAGCAGTACTTC	CASSSPSRLEQYF
TRBV28	TRBD1	15	TRBJ1-2	TGTGCCACCCGGTCCGGGACAGGGCCTCCTTATGGCTACACCTTC	CATRSGTGPPYGYTF
TRBV28	NA	15	TRBJ2-7	TGTGCCAGCAGTTTTTCCCAGGGTCGATCTCGCGAGCAGTACTTC	CASSFSQGRSREQYF